This TCR beta chain was found in a study of cytomegalovirus exposure and HLA in healthy donors. General study points: Analyzed later, most CMV-associated TCR beta chains appeared HLA-restricted.

Note on this clone: Antigen unknown.

PCR involved 60 Vbeta and 13 Jbeta primers. Sequencing used immunoSEQ multiplex PCR; TCRdb keeps in-frame clones, though not all of them. The sample has 55,000 to 75,000 clones; just under 75% are singletons. The receptor was isolated from a man in his thirties or forties in good health and CMV-seropositive. Specimen: PBMCs.

DNA of the CDR3: TGTGCCAGCAGCCCCCCGGGGGGTGAACGGTTGGAACCTGACGAGCAGTACTTC. Translation gives CASSPPGGERLEPDEQYF. This chain joins TRBV27 and TRBJ2-7, with 7 bases fitting TRBD2. This CDR3 spans 18 amino acids. V lost 6 bases to trimming and J lost 5 bases; unmatched junction nucleotides: 22. CDR1 is MNHEY, CDR2 SMNVEV, per germline (reference sequence).